This TCR beta chain originates from a study of shared clonotypes between healthy human individuals. General study results and limits: Represented diversity, genetic and exposure-history alike, was limited by few donors. Rarefaction analysis demonstrated incomplete sorted-subset sequencing notwithstanding large depth.

The table came from immunoSEQ multiplex PCR; TCRdb's copy has only in-frame clones and leaves some out. In the table there are millions of clones, around 96% of which are singletons. Naive CD8 cells lacked CD45RO and underwent positive selection for CCR7, leaving out terminally differentiated effector memory CD45RA+ cells. The CDR3 length is 13 residues. CDR1 is SNHLY and CDR2 is FYNNEI in the germline V gene. The V gene lost 4 bases and the J gene lost 3 bases, with 10 bases spanning the gap. Turning to this clone: Its antigen is as yet unknown. Other DNA variants within this sample encode the same CDR3.

The rearrangement joins TRBV2 to TRBJ2-7; weak D call: TRBD1 (7 bases). The receptor comes from a man younger than 35 in good health. The specimen was naive CD8+ T cells sorted from blood. The CDR3, as DNA: TGTGCCAGCAGTGGCGGGACAGACTACGAGCAGTACTTC. The encoded protein is CASSGGTDYEQYF.